What follows are 8 T cell receptor beta chains derived from one specimen sequenced in a study of T cells in Graves' hyperthyroidism and ophthalmopathy. There were TCR beta CDR3 regions amplified from RNA transcripts. HTBI primers drove first-round RT-PCR of the TCR CDR3. TCRdb re-derived calls from the multiplex PCR reads in MiXCR, one entry per CDR3 protein. The sample records about 290,000 distinct CDR3 sequences, roughly 19% being singletons. Sequencing used blood. The receptor set was obtained from a man in his fifties with Graves' ophthalmopathy.

This clonotype was seen repeatedly, ten times or more. The gene calls are TRBV18 and TRBJ1-1; 9 bases align to TRBD1. This CDR3 has 15 residues. Germline lookup yields CDR1 KGHSH and CDR2 LQKENI. The V segment lost 6 bases and the J segment 0 bases; nucleotides outside the gene matches: 5. The CDR3 protein is CASSSGTGMNTEAFF. The CDR3 nucleotides are TGTGCCAGCTCCTCGGGGACAGGGATGAACACTGAAGCTTTCTTT.

The V gene is TRBV18, the J gene TRBJ1-6; 7 bases match TRBD1. Germline CDR1 KGHSH, CDR2 LQKENI. CDR3 length: 16 amino acids. Losses at the gene ends were 1 base for V and 8 bases for J; bases not matched to a gene: 8. CDR3 residues: CASSPRDSPVYSPLHF. In DNA form, the CDR3 reads TGTGCCAGCTCACCACGGGACAGCCCTGTCTATTCACCCCTCCACTTT.

CDR3 amino acids: CAWSLAGEVKDEQFF. DNA for the CDR3: TGTGCCTGGAGTCTAGCGGGAGAAGTCAAGGATGAGCAGTTCTTC. The V and J genes are TRBV30 and TRBJ2-1, with TRBD2 identical over 10 bases. The V segment lost 2 bases and the J segment 8 bases; nucleotides outside the gene matches: 9. The CDR3 consists of 15 residues. The germline V gene has CDR1 GTSNPN and CDR2 SVGIG (reference sequence).

The chain uses TRBV29-1 and TRBJ2-1; tentative D call: TRBD2 (6 bases). Between the trimmed V and J ends, which lost 2 bases and 0 bases, there was a span of 8 bases. Germline CDR1 is SQVTM and CDR2 is ANQGSEA. The CDR3 is 14 amino acids. The CDR3 reads CSVEPGSSYNEQFF. The CDR3 coding sequence is TGCAGCGTTGAACCCGGGAGCTCCTACAATGAGCAGTTCTTC.

This clonotype was seen ten or more times. The V call is TRBV3-1, the J call TRBJ2-5; D is perhaps TRBD1 or TRBD2 (5 bases each). The CDR3 has 11 amino acids. Trimming stripped 7 bases from V and 5 bases from J, with 8 bases between. The germline V gene has CDR1 LGHDT and CDR2 YNNKEL (reference sequence). The CDR3 here is CASKGDETQYF. CDR3 DNA: TGTGCCAGCAAAGGGGACGAGACCCAGTACTTC.

This clonotype was counted many times. The V gene is TRBV5-1, the J gene TRBJ2-3; TRBD2 aligns across 15 bases. This CDR3 region has 21 residues. In germline, CDR1 is SGHRS, CDR2 YFSETQ. The V gene end was trimmed by 0 bases and the J gene end by 2 bases; junction bases not matched to a gene: 13. CDR3 in DNA: TGCGCCAGCAGCTTGGCCTGGACTAGCGGGAGGGACCAGCTGGACACAGATACGCAGTATTTT. The encoded protein is CASSLAWTSGRDQLDTDTQYF.

This clonotype was seen at least ten times. V gene TRBV3-1 combines with J gene TRBJ2-4; D uncertain. This CDR3 spans 11 amino acids. The V end lost 2 bases, the J end lost 8 bases, and 4 bases lay between the germline ends. Germline-derived CDR1 and CDR2 are LGHDT and YNNKEL (reference sequence). Here the CDR3 reads CASSQRDIQYF. CDR3 bases: TGTGCCAGCAGCCAACGCGACATTCAGTACTTC.

In its sample, this clonotype was seen a few times. A much bigger clone sits one base away, suggesting this may be a read error. The chain uses TRBV18 and TRBJ1-5; D is unresolved. Germline V gene data show CDR1 as KGHSH and CDR2 as LQKENI. The length of the CDR3 is 13 residues. Deletions cut 2 bases from V and 4 bases from J, with 6 bases between. The CDR3 region is CASSPAENQPQHF. The CDR3 DNA reads as TGTGCCAGCTCACCAGCGGAAAATCAGCCCCAGCATTTT.